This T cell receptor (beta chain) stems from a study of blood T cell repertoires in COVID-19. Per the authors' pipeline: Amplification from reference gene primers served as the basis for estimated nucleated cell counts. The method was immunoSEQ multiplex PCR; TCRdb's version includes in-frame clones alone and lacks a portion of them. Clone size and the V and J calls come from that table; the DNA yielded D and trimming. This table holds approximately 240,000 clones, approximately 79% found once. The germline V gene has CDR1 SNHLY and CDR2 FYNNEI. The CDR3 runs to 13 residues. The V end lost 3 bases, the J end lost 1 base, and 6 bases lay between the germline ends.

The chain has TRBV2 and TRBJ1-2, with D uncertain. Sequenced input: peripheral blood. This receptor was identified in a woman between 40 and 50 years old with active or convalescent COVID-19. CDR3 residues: CASSDAGNYGYTF. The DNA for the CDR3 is TGTGCCAGCAGTGATGCGGGTAACTATGGCTACACCTTC.